Listed below are T cell receptor beta chains from one sample, sequenced in a study. MiXCR was run by TCRdb on the RT-PCR reads, yielding one entry per CDR3 protein. The data hold almost 700,000 distinct CDR3 sequences, with 12% to 15% observed a single time. Input material: memory CD4+ T cells from blood. Source of these receptors: a female donor in good health, serving as a healthy control. Both conserved end residues are part of each CDR3. D genes are given only for firm matches. Some rows mark clone size as missing; the rest say once, few, many or name a class of expanded clone.

V	D	size	J	CDR3	DNA
TRBV5-1	TRBD1	NA	TRBJ1-1	CASSFPGGERTEAFF	TGCGCCAGCAGCTTCCCAGGGGGTGAGAGGACTGAAGCTTTCTTT
TRBV7-2	NA	NA	TRBJ1-2	CASSRQGGTIGYTF	TGTGCCAGCAGCCGCCAGGGCGGCACAATTGGCTACACCTTC
TRBV7-2	TRBD1	NA	TRBJ2-4	CASSKDRAPKYF	TGTGCCAGCAGCAAAGACAGGGCCCCCAAGTACTTC
TRBV6-1	TRBD1	many	TRBJ2-5	CASSEGRTGAETQYF	TGTGCCAGCAGTGAAGGCCGGACAGGGGCAGAGACCCAGTACTTC
TRBV20-1	TRBD1	NA	TRBJ2-3	CSARQGSHGWLDTQYF	TGCAGTGCCCGACAGGGATCCCATGGTTGGTTAGATACGCAGTATTTT
TRBV7-2	TRBD2	few	TRBJ2-7	CASSPRRTSLEQYF	TGTGCCAGCAGCCCTCGCCGGACTAGCCTCGAGCAGTACTTC
TRBV7-2	NA	NA	TRBJ2-2	CASSLWGQSNTGELFF	TGTGCCAGCAGCTTATGGGGACAAAGTAACACCGGGGAGCTGTTTTTT
TRBV5-1	NA	few	TRBJ1-1	CASSLYGGDTEAFF	TGCGCCAGCAGCTTGTATGGCGGGGACACTGAAGCTTTCTTT
TRBV10-3	TRBD2	NA	TRBJ2-1	CAISVGSGVVDEQFF	TGTGCCATCAGTGTAGGTAGCGGGGTTGTAGATGAGCAGTTCTTC
TRBV30	NA	few	TRBJ1-1	CAWSPAANTEAFF	TGTGCCTGGAGCCCCGCAGCGAACACTGAAGCTTTCTTT
TRBV5-1	NA	few	TRBJ2-7	CASSLAPPVTNEQYF	TGCGCCAGCAGCTTGGCGCCACCAGTGACGAACGAGCAGTACTTC
TRBV27	TRBD2	many	TRBJ2-7	CASSRTSGDSSYEQYF	TGTGCCAGCAGTCGGACTAGCGGGGACAGCTCCTACGAGCAGTACTTC
TRBV18	NA	many	TRBJ2-5	CASNPTEGQETQYF	TGTGCCAGCAACCCGACGGAGGGCCAAGAGACCCAGTACTTC
TRBV20-1	TRBD2	NA	TRBJ2-1	CSASGRTYNEQFF	TGCAGTGCTAGCGGGAGGACCTACAATGAGCAGTTCTTC
TRBV5-1	NA	NA	TRBJ2-5	CASSPGWTTQETQYF	TGCGCCAGCAGCCCAGGCTGGACAACCCAAGAGACCCAGTACTTC
TRBV27	TRBD2	few	TRBJ2-1	CASRTSGRAYNEQFF	TGTGCCAGCAGGACTAGCGGGAGGGCCTACAATGAGCAGTTCTTC
TRBV7-2	NA	few	TRBJ1-4	CASSLGWGATNEKLFF	TGTGCCAGCAGCCTGGGTTGGGGGGCGACTAATGAAAAACTGTTTTTT
TRBV4-1	NA	few	TRBJ2-3	CASSRGTDPSTDTQYF	TGCGCCAGCAGCCGCGGGACCGACCCTAGCACAGATACGCAGTATTTT
TRBV7-2	TRBD1	NA	TRBJ2-1	CASSFGRDSYNEQFF	TGTGCCAGCAGCTTCGGTCGGGACAGCTACAATGAGCAGTTCTTC